This TCR beta chain originates from a study of T-cell memory formation after mild COVID-19. Study-level background: Clustering of TCRs was largely donor specific. Study findings and constraints: Second-wave clones that peaked on day 37 lacked confirmed SARS-CoV-2 specificity. Day 15 to 85 contractors were CD4/CD8 balanced; later expanders leaned CD4+.

Constant-segment-primed 5'RACE gave TCR alpha and TCR beta cDNA libraries with sample barcodes and UMIs. Each CDR3 protein gets one entry after TCRdb re-called the 5' RACE reads with MiXCR. The sample holds about 250,000 distinct CDR3 sequences, roughly 17% seen once. Germline V gene lookup returns CDR1 SGHTA and CDR2 FQGNSA. After removal of 5 bases from V and 8 bases from J, the junction contained 8 bases not matched to a gene. The CDR3 length is 14 residues. A word on this clonotype: Its matching antigen is unknown.

This clonotype was obtained from a man aged 18 to 30 who had mild COVID-19 (a few samples of this study predate the infection). Cell type and time point are not known. The rearrangement uses TRBV7-2 and TRBJ2-1, with 8 bases that match TRBD1. The sequencing sample was made of PBMCs or a T cell subset sorted from them (not recorded which). The CDR3 protein is CASSTRQGRDEQFF. The CDR3 nucleotides are TGTGCCAGCAGCACCCGACAGGGGCGCGATGAGCAGTTCTTC.